This T cell receptor beta chain is drawn from a study of T cells in localized non-small cell lung cancer. Profiled with immunoSEQ multiplex PCR; TCRdb holds only in-frame clones, not every one. The sample contains approximately 5,200 clones, 85% of which appear only once. Trimming at V came to 3 bases and at J to 3 bases, leaving 11 bases not matched to a gene. The germline V gene has CDR1 SGHDN and CDR2 FVKESK. The CDR3 is 18 residues long. This receptor was identified in a woman aged 35 to 70 with stage II lung adenocarcinoma. Sequences were derived from PBMCs, sampled before any cancer treatment. The chain combines TRBV14 with TRBJ2-3, with TRBD2 matching 11 bases. The CDR3 reads CASSQSKFSGRATDTQYF. CDR3 DNA sequence: TGTGCCAGCAGCCAGTCGAAGTTTAGCGGGAGGGCGACAGATACGCAGTATTTT.